The text below deals with one T cell receptor (beta chain). This clonotype was observed a few times. Its antigen is unknown. The record has no base qualities; no much larger clone is one base away. The data derive from a study of human T cells and chemical hapten exposure (dated by TCRdb to 2020 to 2022). As for the study more broadly: For sensitization, 2% DPC in acetone was applied to a roughly 2 cm by roughly 2 cm area of upper inner arm skin. Throughout the study period of roughly 24 weeks, patients also received therapeutic DPC doses to the scalp every week. Patch testing on the upper back used Finn chambers containing 0.01% DPC, with scoring done after 6 days according to International Contact Dermatitis Research Group standards. Most of the patients in the cohort were female, and the cohort covered alopecia areata with under or over 50% scalp involvement, alopecia totalis and alopecia universalis. Libraries were combined into a pool for sequencing, and differences in TCR yield between samples came mainly from small differences in library volumes within the pool. Peripheral blood TCR repertoire changes were tracked in vivo in alopecia patients during primary and secondary sensitization to the hapten diphenylcyclopropenone (DPC). Blood samples were taken from patients before sensitization (week 0) and at 2, 6 and about 24 weeks after DPC sensitization. About 29 alopecia patients gave blood for TCR sequencing at one to four time points (pre-sensitization, 2, 6 and 24 weeks). The full study reports these points: All patients had alopecia, a presumed autoimmune disease, so their immune response might differ from that of healthy individuals. Compared with pre-sensitization or healthy control sets, expanded TCRs formed significantly more large CDR3 similarity clusters, which is consistent with antigen-driven responses. The number of TCRs above 1 in 1000 frequency did not change with DPC sensitization; there was no evidence of global repertoire structure alterations. After repeated subsampling, the strength of the expansion versus patch-test correlation and the threshold at which it became significant changed. Patch test score was positively correlated with the number of PT1 expanded TCRs, with significance at thresholds 8, 16 and 32 but not at 4.

The sample's time point label, decoded: pre-sensitization, week 0. The treatment or condition label for this specimen denotes: therapeutic diphenylcyclopropenone sensitization with weekly scalp DPC. At every patch-test visit, the blood draw took place before the patch test was put on. Patients were considered eligible if aged 18 to 70, diagnosed with alopecia and deemed suitable for DPC therapy, and patients were excluded if pregnant. Total RNA was extracted from unfractionated whole blood that had been collected in Tempus Blood RNA tubes. Library creation used RACE. Instrument used: NextSeq 500. During library preparation, unique molecular identifiers were attached to individual cDNA molecules so that TCRs could be counted quantitatively and reproducibly. Both TCR alpha and TCR beta chains were sequenced from each blood RNA sample. As for the original processing: The median number of TCRs per sample was roughly 100,000, ranging from 23,224 to 690,600. V, J and CDR3 annotation of the TCR reads was performed with the Decombinator software suite. To make PS versus PT1 abundance plots, every sample was subsampled to the same number of TCRs (28,000). Expanded TCRs were defined as absent before sensitization and observed at least eight times at the 2-week time point. TCRdb cleaned the public reads at Q25 with fastp, built clones with MiXCR and kept in-frame beta chains. Rows are unified per CDR3 protein, each entry keeping the most common DNA and genes. It is TCRdb's table, rather than the study itself, that gives the V and J calls and clone size. The sample yields roughly 100,000 distinct CDR3 sequences; 8% to 10% were counted once. The leading ten clones occupy more than 3% of the sample.

Sequences SGHAT (CDR1) and FQNNGV (CDR2) are obtained from the germline V gene. Spanning cysteine to phenylalanine, the CDR3 consists of 18 amino acids. The sequence is cut down to CDR3 DNA, 54 bases in frame from base 1. V is cut by 2 bases and J by 0 bases, and the space between the germline ends is 20 bases. The starting material was whole blood, obtained in connection with sensitization to the hapten diphenylcyclopropenone (DPC). Recombination connected TRBV11-2 to TRBJ2-7, with TRBD1 perhaps the D gene, on 6 matching bases. This receptor was obtained from a woman aged 40 to 49 with alopecia areata. Some clones in this sample may be carry-over from other donors' samples. The encoded CDR3 is CASSLTITGTKSSYEQYF. Read as DNA, the sequence is TGTGCCAGCAGCTTAACCATAACCGGGACAAAGAGCTCCTACGAGCAGTACTTC.